These 28 T cell receptor beta chains came from one sample sequenced in a study of cytomegalovirus exposure and HLA in healthy donors. Primers for the PCR totalled 60 Vbeta and 13 Jbeta. Clones were sequenced by immunoSEQ multiplex PCR, and TCRdb holds only the in-frame ones, with some missing. The sample includes 100,000 or so clones, roughly 15% of them seen just once. The sequenced material came from PBMCs. These receptors came from a female donor in good health and CMV-seronegative.

Points on this clone: Germline is not matched at one junction end, which may reflect a read error. The same CDR3 can be traced to other DNA sequences in this sample. This chain links TRBV7-6 with TRBJ1-1, with D possibly TRBD1 on 5 matching bases. Looked up from germline, CDR1 is SGHVS and CDR2 is FNYEAQ. The CDR3 loop spans 14 amino acids. In DNA form, the CDR3 reads TGTGCCAGCAGCTTGGACACCCTGAACACTGAAGCCTTCTTT. Residues: CASSLDTLNTEAFF.

This clone was seen a handful of times. The rearrangement links TRBV5-6 to TRBJ1-1; unclear D gene. Between the trimmed V and J ends, which lost 3 bases and 2 bases, there was a span of 8 bases. Germline V gene lookup returns CDR1 SGHDT and CDR2 YYEEEE. This CDR3 spans 13 amino acids. The CDR3 loop is CASSSEINTEAFF. The CDR3 region has the DNA TGTGCCAGCAGCTCCGAGATTAACACTGAAGCTTTCTTT.

The chain combines TRBV27 with TRBJ2-7; the match to TRBD1 covers 11 bases. V lost 5 bases and J lost 3; bases outside the gene matches: 3. The CDR3 sequence is 14 residues long. The V gene's germline CDR1 is MNHEY and CDR2 SMNVEV (reference sequence). The CDR3 DNA reads TGTGCCAGCAGTCCCGGGACAGGGGGCTACGAGCAGTACTTC. Translating gives CASSPGTGGYEQYF.

CDR3 in DNA: TGTGCCAGCAGCAAACTGGGGACAGGGCCCCTCCTCCGCAACTATGGCTACACCTTC. It codes for CASSKLGTGPLLRNYGYTF. The chain links TRBV21-1 to TRBJ1-2; TRBD1 is taken as the D call from the table, unchecked against the DNA. TRBV21-1 is labeled a pseudogene. The length of the CDR3 is 19 residues.

Only a few counts were recorded for this clone. The gene calls are TRBV4-3 and TRBJ2-1; maybe TRBD1 (6 bases). The CDR3 covers 15 residues. CDR1 LGHNA and CDR2 YSLEER come from the germline V gene. V lost 3 bases, J lost 5 bases, and 14 bases lay in between. CDR3 bases: TGCGCCAGCAGCCACAAACAGGGTAACGACAATGAGCAGTTCTTC. Amino acids: CASSHKQGNDNEQFF.

This clone has only a few counts. The identical CDR3 is also encoded by other nucleotide sequences in the sample. The rearrangement uses TRBV5-1 and TRBJ2-7, with 7 bases identical to TRBD2. The CDR3 spans 14 residues. Trimming removed 4 bases from V and 2 bases from J; junction bases left unmatched: 6. The V gene's germline CDR1 is SGHRS and CDR2 YFSETQ. The CDR3 is CASSPLGGTYEQYF. The CDR3 nucleotides are TGCGCCAGCAGCCCCCTGGGGGGGACCTACGAGCAGTACTTC.

This clone came up a few times. The chain couples TRBV7-2 to TRBJ2-7; TRBD2 aligns across 10 bases. Germline trimming cut 0 bases from V and 5 bases from J; bases unmatched to any gene: 7. The CDR3 consists of 16 residues. Germline CDR1 reads SGHTA; CDR2 reads FQGNSA. CDR3 nucleotide sequence: TGTGCCAGCAGCTTAGCGCTACTAGCGGGATGGAACGAGCAGTACTTC. Translation: CASSLALLAGWNEQYF.

This chain joins TRBV30 and TRBJ2-3; D gene ambiguous. The CDR3 runs 13 residues. The V end was cut by 0 bases, the J end by 0 bases, with 4 bases between. CDR1 GTSNPN and CDR2 SVGIG come from the germline V gene (reference sequence). The CDR3 region is CAWSVYSTDTQYF. The CDR3 coding sequence is TGTGCCTGGAGTGTTTATAGCACAGATACGCAGTATTTT.

The chain has TRBV27 and TRBJ1-5; no firm D call. This CDR3 has 14 amino acids. Germline V gene lookup returns CDR1 MNHEY and CDR2 SMNVEV (reference sequence). V lost 2 bases, J lost 2 bases, and 7 bases lay in between. For the CDR3, the DNA is TGTGCCAGCAGTTTAGGGCAGGGCAATCAGCCCCAGCATTTT. Translated: CASSLGQGNQPQHF.

This chain links TRBV18 with TRBJ1-1; 7 bases match TRBD1. Per the germline V gene, CDR1 is KGHSH and CDR2 is LQKENI. V lost 3 bases to trimming and J lost 0 bases; unmatched junction nucleotides: 10. CDR3 length: 17 residues. Here the CDR3 DNA reads TGTGCCAGCTCACCGCCTAACTACAGGGGTATGAACACTGAAGCTTTCTTT. It translates to CASSPPNYRGMNTEAFF.

The rearrangement joins TRBV4-2 to TRBJ2-2; TRBD1 matches 8 bases. This CDR3 has 17 amino acids. Germline lookup yields CDR1 LGHNA and CDR2 YNFKEQ. Trimming removed 2 bases from V and 5 bases from J; junction bases left unmatched: 10. CDR3 bases: TGTGCCAGCAGCCAAAACATACCGGGACAGGATACCGGGGAGCTGTTTTTT. Translation gives CASSQNIPGQDTGELFF.

This clone has more than one count but fewer than ten. The V call is TRBV28, the J call TRBJ1-5; D uncertain. The ends were cut back, 7 bases at V and 0 bases at J, with 7 bases in the middle. CDR1 MDHEN and CDR2 SYDVKM come from the germline V gene. CDR3 length: 13 amino acids. CDR3: CASNGGSNQPQHF. CDR3 nucleotides: TGTGCCAGCAATGGCGGTAGCAATCAGCCCCAGCATTTT.

The chain is built from TRBV11-2 and TRBJ2-1; tentative D call: TRBD2 (5 bases). Germline V gene lookup returns CDR1 SGHAT and CDR2 FQNNGV. The V end lost 2 bases, the J end lost 6 bases, and 11 bases lay between the germline ends. This CDR3 comprises 14 residues. The DNA of the CDR3 is TGTGCCAGCAGCTTAAACGGGATAGGCAATGAGCAGTTCTTC. It encodes CASSLNGIGNEQFF.

V gene TRBV10-3 combines with J gene TRBJ2-1, with 11 bases aligning to TRBD2. This CDR3 spans 15 amino acids. V was clipped by 5 bases and J by 11 bases; unmatched bases: 11. Germline V gene sequence: CDR1 ENHRY, CDR2 SYGVKD. CDR3 residues: CAISFTSGGENKQFF. CDR3 nucleotides: TGTGCCATCAGTTTTACTAGCGGGGGAGAGAATAAGCAGTTCTTC.

This chain connects TRBV5-8 to TRBJ2-5; TRBD1 matches 9 bases. Germline CDR1 SGHTS, CDR2 YDEGEE. After removal of 0 bases from V and 4 bases from J, the junction contained 4 bases not matched to a gene. The CDR3 runs to 15 residues. The CDR3 DNA follows: TGTGCCAGCAGCTTGGCGCGACAGGGGGTAGAGACCCAGTACTTC. Its translation: CASSLARQGVETQYF.

The chain uses TRBV30 and TRBJ2-7, with 10 bases matching TRBD1. V gave up 4 bases and J gave up 8 bases; unmatched junction bases: 8. The CDR3 is 13 residues long. Germline CDR1 is GTSNPN and CDR2 is SVGIG (reference sequence). Here the CDR3 DNA reads TGTGCCTGGACCGGGACAGGGGTAGGCAAGCAGTACTTC. It codes for CAWTGTGVGKQYF.

This clone came up a few times. The chain employs TRBV12-5 and TRBJ1-2; 9 bases align to TRBD1. Germline-derived CDR1 and CDR2 are LGHNT and FRNRAP. The trim removed 5 bases at V and 5 bases at J, leaving 6 bases unmatched. The CDR3 sequence is 14 residues long. The CDR3 spells CASGVDRGRYGYTF. The CDR3 region has the DNA TGTGCTAGTGGTGTGGACAGGGGAAGGTATGGCTACACCTTC.

V usage is TRBV4-2 and J usage is TRBJ1-2; 9 bases match TRBD1. The CDR3 length is 16 residues. Germline V CDR1 and CDR2: LGHNA, YNFKEQ. The ends lost 6 bases at V and 5 bases at J; junction bases unmatched: 13. CDR3: CASSPYGTGSQYGYTF. CDR3 sequence (DNA): TGTGCCAGCAGTCCTTACGGGACAGGGTCCCAATATGGCTACACCTTC.

Only a few counts were recorded for this clone. The V and J genes are TRBV15 and TRBJ2-7; TRBD1 agrees at 11 bases. Germline V gene lookup returns CDR1 LNHNV and CDR2 YYDKDF (reference sequence). V lost 0 bases to trimming and J lost 3 bases; unmatched junction nucleotides: 1. The CDR3 runs 15 residues. For the CDR3, the DNA is TGTGCCACCAGCAGAGAAGGGACAGGGGGCTACGAGCAGTACTTC. Its translation is CATSREGTGGYEQYF.

V usage is TRBV5-6 and J usage is TRBJ1-3; D is ambiguous. The CDR3 is made up of 13 amino acids. The V and J ends lost 0 bases and 4 bases respectively, with 5 bases between them. The germline V gene has CDR1 SGHDT and CDR2 YYEEEE. The CDR3 bases are TGTGCCAGCAGCTTGGATGAGGGAAACACCATATATTTT. This encodes CASSLDEGNTIYF.

This clone was picked up a small number of times. One end of the junction fails to match germline, which may point to a read error. This CDR3 is CASTLPGQGNEELFF. The CDR3 DNA reads as TGTGCCAGCACTTTACCGGGACAGGGAAATGAAGAACTGTTTTTT. V and J are TRBV25-1 and TRBJ1-4; 9 positions match TRBD1. CDR3 size: 15 residues. From germline, CDR1 is MGHDK and CDR2 SYGVNS.

CDR3 sequence reads: CASSPAGGQDTQYF. The CDR3 DNA is TGTGCCAGCTCTCCAGCGGGGGGGCAGGATACGCAGTATTTT. The V gene is TRBV6-4, the J gene TRBJ2-3; 10 bases are shared with TRBD2. With V trimmed by 8 bases and J by 6 bases, 8 bases remained unmatched. CDR1 and CDR2 from the germline V gene are MRHNA and SNTAGT. The CDR3 length is 14 residues.

This clone was observed a handful of times. The CDR3 reads CASSPTRGDPIQKLFF. For the CDR3, the DNA is TGTGCCAGCTCACCAACACGGGGGGACCCGATCCAAAAACTGTTTTTT. The chain links TRBV18 to TRBJ1-4; TRBD1 might be the D (5 bases). Trimming took 2 bases from V and 9 from J, leaving 19 bases between them. Germline V gene lookup returns CDR1 KGHSH and CDR2 LQKENI. The CDR3 is 16 amino acids.

This chain links TRBV19 with TRBJ1-1; 10 positions match TRBD1. Germline V gene sequence: CDR1 LNHDA, CDR2 SQIVND (reference sequence). V trimming: 6 bases; J trimming: 0 bases; junction bases outside the gene matches: 7. The CDR3 runs 16 residues. For the CDR3, the DNA is TGTGCCAGTAGGGTTGGGACAGGGGCACTGAACACTGAAGCTTTCTTT. This gives the protein CASRVGTGALNTEAFF.

The V gene is TRBV6-5, the J gene TRBJ2-3; tentatively, D is TRBD2 (6 bases). This CDR3 region has 14 residues. Germline lookup yields CDR1 MNHEY and CDR2 SVGAGI. V was trimmed by 5 bases and J by 0 bases, leaving 9 bases between them. The CDR3 sequence is CASSTGVSTDTQYF. CDR3 sequence (DNA): TGTGCCAGCAGTACGGGGGTTAGCACAGATACGCAGTATTTT.

The chain combines TRBV6-1 with TRBJ2-3; TRBD2 matches 13 bases. Germline CDR1 and CDR2: MNHNS and SASEGT. The CDR3 loop spans 15 amino acids. The trim removed 5 bases at V and 7 bases at J, leaving 6 bases unmatched. This CDR3 is CASSSGLAGRYTQYF. CDR3 sequence (DNA): TGTGCCAGCAGTTCGGGACTAGCGGGGCGATATACGCAGTATTTT.

The rearrangement uses TRBV19 and TRBJ1-1; TRBD1 might be the D (6 bases). CDR3 length: 13 amino acids. Germline lookup yields CDR1 LNHDA and CDR2 SQIVND (reference sequence). The germline V and J ends were trimmed by 5 bases and 7 bases, with 14 bases remaining between them. The CDR3 DNA reads as TGTGCCAGTAGTTTGGACAGCCGATTTGAAGCTTTCTTT. Its translation: CASSLDSRFEAFF.

The genes are TRBV25-1 and TRBJ1-1; D unclear. With 1 base removed from V and 1 base from J, the gap between germline ends came to 19 bases. The germline V gene has CDR1 MGHDK and CDR2 SYGVNS. The CDR3 has 18 amino acids. Here the CDR3 DNA reads TGTGCCAGCAGTGAATTCCTCGGACCGGACTATGAGAACACTGAAGCTTTCTTT. This encodes CASSEFLGPDYENTEAFF.